Following are 20 T cell receptor beta chains from one sample sequenced in a study of beta chain features in type 1 diabetes. Expressed TCRB transcripts got sequenced, as all isolated RNA was reverse transcribed. This table comes from immunoSEQ multiplex PCR, and its TCRdb copy is limited to in-frame clones, with some not included. This sample has 350,000 to 400,000 clones, with more than 13% found just once. Sequencing input: naive CD4+ T cells from blood. The source is a woman between 18 and 29 years old in good health.

This clone has just a few counts. V is TRBV29-1 and J is TRBJ2-3; TRBD2 agrees at 15 bases. There are 14 residues in the CDR3. Germline trimming cut 6 bases from V and 5 bases from J; bases unmatched to any gene: 3. The germline CDR1 and CDR2 sequences are SQVTM and ANQGSEA. CDR3 residues: CSVRTSGRGDTQYF. The CDR3 DNA reads TGCAGCGTAAGGACTAGCGGGAGGGGAGATACGCAGTATTTT.

The table lists this clone with a count of one. The chain couples TRBV6-5 to TRBJ2-7; tentatively, D is TRBD2 (6 bases). The CDR3 is 12 residues long. Per the germline V gene, CDR1 is MNHEY and CDR2 is SVGAGI. With 2 bases removed from V and 7 bases from J, the gap between germline ends came to 9 bases. The CDR3 DNA reads as TGTGCCAGCAGTTACGCGGGGAGAGAGCAGTACTTC. Its protein product is CASSYAGREQYF.

This clone has a handful of counts. This rearrangement joins TRBV7-2 to TRBJ2-4; a possible D gene is TRBD1 (5 bases). V gave up 3 bases and J gave up 7 bases, with 13 bases separating them. This CDR3 contains 14 residues. Germline V gene sequence: CDR1 SGHTA, CDR2 FQGNSA. CDR3 amino acids: CASSFGQGHNIQYF. The CDR3 nucleotides read TGTGCCAGCAGCTTTGGGCAGGGTCACAACATTCAGTACTTC.

This clone was detected a few times. V usage is TRBV7-9 and J usage is TRBJ2-5; TRBD1 aligns across 7 bases. The germline V gene encodes CDR1 SEHNR and CDR2 FQNEAQ (reference sequence). After removal of 1 base from V and 3 bases from J, the junction contained 5 bases not matched to a gene. The CDR3 length is 15 residues. CDR3 coding DNA: TGTGCCAGCAGCTTAGAGGTCACAGGGGAAGAGACCCAGTACTTC. This gives the protein CASSLEVTGEETQYF. Drawing the rest from reference TRBV7-9 and TRBJ2-5, the complete variable domain is DTGVSQNPRHKITKRGQNVTFRCDPISEHNRLYWYRQTLGQGPEFLTYFQNEAQLEKSRLLSDRFSAERPKGSFSTLEIQRTEQGDSAMYLCASSLEVTGEETQYFGPGTRLLVL.

This rearrangement joins TRBV30 to TRBJ2-7; D might be TRBD2 (7 bases). Germline CDR1 reads GTSNPN; CDR2 reads SVGIG (reference sequence). Trimming cost V 3 bases and J 3 bases, with 15 bases left between them. The CDR3 sequence is 14 residues long. The CDR3, as DNA: TGTGCCTGGAGAGTAAGGGGGAGGGTCTACGAGCAGTACTTC. Translated, it gives CAWRVRGRVYEQYF.

V usage is TRBV7-9 and J usage is TRBJ2-1; 7 bases are a match to TRBD2. V shed 5 bases and J 4 bases; nucleotides not matched to a gene: 5. This CDR3 region has 14 residues. CDR1 is SEHNR and CDR2 is FQNEAQ in the germline V gene (reference sequence). This CDR3 reads CASSTSAAYNEQFF. The CDR3, as DNA: TGTGCCAGCAGCACTAGCGCGGCGTACAATGAGCAGTTCTTC.

The J gene is TRBJ1-5, the V gene TRBV28; 9 bases are a match to TRBD1. V shed 1 base and J 8 bases; nucleotides not matched to a gene: 3. The CDR3 has 14 residues. Germline-derived CDR1 and CDR2 are MDHEN and SYDVKM. CDR3 nucleotides: TGTGCCAGCAGTTTATCACAGGGGGCAGAGCCCCAGCATTTT. This gives the protein CASSLSQGAEPQHF. Using reference TRBV28 and TRBJ1-5 for the parts outside the CDR3, the full variable domain is DVKVTQSSRYLVKRTGEKVFLECVQDMDHENMFWYRQDPGLGLRLIYFSYDVKMKEKGDIPEGYSVSREKKERFSLILESASTNQTSMYLCASSLSQGAEPQHFGDGTRLSIL.

CDR3 amino acids: CASGNRPGELFF. The DNA for the CDR3 is TGTGCTAGTGGGAACAGGCCCGGGGAGCTGTTTTTT. The chain recombines TRBV12-5 with TRBJ2-2, with D perhaps matching TRBD1 (5 bases). The CDR3 sequence is 12 residues long. The V end was cut by 6 bases, the J end by 6 bases, with 8 bases between. Looked up from germline, CDR1 is LGHNT and CDR2 is FRNRAP.

This chain connects TRBV18 to TRBJ2-1; 7 nucleotides agree with TRBD2. Germline CDR1 and CDR2: KGHSH and LQKENI. This CDR3 contains 14 residues. With 3 bases clipped from V and 5 bases from J, the junction kept 4 bases outside the gene matches. In DNA form, the CDR3 reads TGTGCCAGCTCACCGTTGAGCGGGGACAATGAGCAGTTCTTC. This sequence encodes CASSPLSGDNEQFF.

This clone was counted a few times. V is TRBV7-8 and J is TRBJ2-7, with TRBD1 matching over 9 bases. The CDR3 spans 14 residues. Germline V gene data show CDR1 as SGHVS and CDR2 as FQNEAQ. Trimming cost V 6 bases and J 2 bases; bases outside gene matches: 5. CDR3 residues: CASRHRGRAYEQYF. CDR3 DNA sequence: TGTGCCAGCAGACACAGGGGGCGAGCCTACGAGCAGTACTTC.

This clone was recorded a few times. One end of the junction fails to match germline, which may point to a read error. This rearrangement joins TRBV4-3 to TRBJ2-1, with TRBD2 matching 10 bases. CDR1 and CDR2 from the germline V gene are LGHNA and YSLEER. The CDR3 contains 17 residues. The CDR3 region is CASSPRLAGDSDNEQFF. CDR3 coding DNA: TGCGCCAGCAGCCCCCGGCTAGCGGGAGACTCCGACAATGAGCAGTTCTTC.

This clone was detected a few times. This chain's CDR3 is CSVGQGDTEAFF. CDR3 sequence (DNA): TGCAGCGTGGGACAGGGGGACACTGAAGCTTTCTTT. The gene calls are TRBV29-1 and TRBJ1-1; 11 nucleotides agree with TRBD1. The trim removed 6 bases at V and 3 bases at J, leaving 0 bases unmatched. Per germline, CDR1 SQVTM and CDR2 ANQGSEA. The length of the CDR3 is 12 residues.

The chain joins TRBV6-5 to TRBJ2-3; perhaps TRBD2 as D (5 bases). CDR1 is MNHEY and CDR2 is SVGAGI in the germline V gene. This CDR3 has 15 residues. The V and J ends lost 0 bases and 0 bases respectively, with 7 bases between them. CDR3 residues: CASSYSLASTDTQYF. The CDR3 coding sequence is TGTGCCAGCAGTTACTCTCTAGCAAGCACAGATACGCAGTATTTT.

The sample holds a few counts of this clone. The CDR3 nucleotides read TGCGCCAGCAGCTTAGGACAGGGGGAAACCTACGAGCAGTACTTC. The encoded protein is CASSLGQGETYEQYF. The chain couples TRBV4-1 to TRBJ2-7; 10 bases fit TRBD1. V shed 5 bases, J shed 2 bases, and the junction held 6 bases outside the gene matches. The CDR3 covers 15 residues. Germline V gene data show CDR1 as MGHRA and CDR2 as YSYEKL.

The J gene is TRBJ2-1, the V gene TRBV9, with 9 positions matching TRBD2. CDR1 is SGDLS and CDR2 is YYNGEE in the germline V gene. After removal of 0 bases from V and 1 base from J, the junction contained 14 bases not matched to a gene. The CDR3 covers 20 residues. CDR3 region: CASSVGILAGVVGSYNEQFF. CDR3 DNA: TGTGCCAGCAGCGTAGGAATATTAGCGGGAGTAGTAGGGTCCTACAATGAGCAGTTCTTC.

This chain links TRBV7-2 with TRBJ2-7; TRBD1 matches 8 bases. V was clipped by 6 bases and J by 4 bases; unmatched bases: 8. Per germline, CDR1 SGHTA and CDR2 FQGNSA. This CDR3 has 14 amino acids. CDR3 amino acids: CASRSGTGGYEQYF. The CDR3 region has the DNA TGTGCCAGCAGGTCCGGGACAGGCGGGTACGAGCAGTACTTC.

The chain recombines TRBV5-1 with TRBJ2-3; 13 bases are shared with TRBD2. The CDR3 spans 15 residues. Germline V gene sequence: CDR1 SGHRS, CDR2 YFSETQ. V shed 4 bases and J 7 bases; nucleotides not matched to a gene: 6. CDR3 loop: CASSITSGRAYTQYF. Written as DNA, the CDR3 is TGCGCCAGCAGCATCACTAGCGGGAGGGCCTATACGCAGTATTTT.

This clone was seen a handful of times. The rearrangement links TRBV30 to TRBJ1-5; 7 bases match TRBD1. Germline CDR1 GTSNPN, CDR2 SVGIG (reference sequence). Losses at the gene ends were 5 bases for V and 7 bases for J; bases not matched to a gene: 11. This CDR3 comprises 14 residues. CDR3 DNA sequence: TGTGCCTGGCAAGCCCCACAGGGGCACCAGCCCCAGCATTTT. Its protein is CAWQAPQGHQPQHF.

This clone came up a few times. The CDR3 DNA is TGTGCCAGCAGTGAGGGACAGGGGTTCGGCGAGCAGTACTTC. It codes for CASSEGQGFGEQYF. This sequence joins TRBV27 and TRBJ2-7, with 10 bases lining up with TRBD1. The germline V gene encodes CDR1 MNHEY and CDR2 SMNVEV (reference sequence). With 5 bases clipped from V and 6 bases from J, the junction kept 7 bases outside the gene matches. The CDR3 consists of 14 residues.

The chain has TRBV18 and TRBJ2-7, with a weak D call TRBD2 (5 bases). The germline CDR1 and CDR2 sequences are KGHSH and LQKENI. The ends were cut back, 6 bases at V and 7 bases at J, with 16 bases in the middle. There are 13 residues in the CDR3. This CDR3 is CASSRDTQREQYF. CDR3 nucleotides: TGTGCCAGCTCTCGAGATACTCAGCGGGAGCAGTACTTC.